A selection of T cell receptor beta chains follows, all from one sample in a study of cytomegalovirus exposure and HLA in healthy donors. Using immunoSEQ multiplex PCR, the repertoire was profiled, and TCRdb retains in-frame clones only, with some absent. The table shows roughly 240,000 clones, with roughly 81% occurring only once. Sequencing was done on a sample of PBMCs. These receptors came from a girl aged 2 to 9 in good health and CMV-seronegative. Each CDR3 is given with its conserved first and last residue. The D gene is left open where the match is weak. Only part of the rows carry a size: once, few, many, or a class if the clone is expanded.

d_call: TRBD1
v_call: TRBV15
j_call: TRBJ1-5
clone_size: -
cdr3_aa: CATSRGFQGDQPQHF
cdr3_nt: TGTGCCACCAGCAGAGGATTCCAGGGGGATCAGCCCCAGCATTTT

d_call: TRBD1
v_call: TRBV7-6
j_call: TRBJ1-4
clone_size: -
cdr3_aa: CASSLGTGLVEKLFF
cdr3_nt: TGTGCCAGCAGCTTAGGGACAGGGCTAGTAGAAAAACTGTTTTTT

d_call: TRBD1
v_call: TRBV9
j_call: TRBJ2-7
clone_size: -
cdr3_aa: CASSVNPNGQVHEQYF
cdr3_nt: TGTGCCAGCAGCGTAAACCCTAATGGACAGGTCCACGAGCAGTACTTC

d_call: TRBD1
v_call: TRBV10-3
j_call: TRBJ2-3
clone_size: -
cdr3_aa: CAIRRQGPYTDTQYF
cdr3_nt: TGTGCCATCCGCCGACAGGGGCCTTACACAGATACGCAGTATTTT

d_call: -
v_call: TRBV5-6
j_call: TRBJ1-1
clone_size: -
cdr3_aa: CASSFAGNTEAFF
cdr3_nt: TGTGCCAGCAGCTTTGCAGGAAACACTGAAGCTTTCTTT

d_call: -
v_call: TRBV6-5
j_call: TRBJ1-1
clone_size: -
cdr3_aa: CASSTLDSGAFF
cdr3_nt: TGTGCCAGCAGCACCTTGGACAGCGGAGCTTTCTTT

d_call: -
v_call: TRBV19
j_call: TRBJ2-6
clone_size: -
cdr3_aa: CASRNSESGKKNQVVLTF
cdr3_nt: TGTGCCAGTAGGAACTCCGAGTCCGGGAAGAAGAACCAAGTCGTCCTGACTTTC

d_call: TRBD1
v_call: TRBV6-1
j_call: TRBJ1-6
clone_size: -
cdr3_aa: CASSVDRQGNNSPLHF
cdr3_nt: TGTGCCAGCAGTGTAGACCGACAGGGTAATAATTCACCCCTCCACTTT

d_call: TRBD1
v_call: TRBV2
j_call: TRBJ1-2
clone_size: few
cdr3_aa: CASSGQVKNYGYTF
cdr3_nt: TGTGCCAGCAGCGGACAGGTAAAGAACTATGGCTACACCTTC

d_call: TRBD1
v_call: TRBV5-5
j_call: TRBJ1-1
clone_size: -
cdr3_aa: CASSLGDRDDTEAFF
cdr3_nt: TGTGCCAGCAGCTTGGGAGACAGGGACGACACTGAAGCTTTCTTT

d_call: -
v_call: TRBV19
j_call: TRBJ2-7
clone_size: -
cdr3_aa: CASSMGLHSSYEQYF
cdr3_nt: TGTGCCAGTAGTATGGGACTGCATAGCTCCTACGAGCAGTACTTC

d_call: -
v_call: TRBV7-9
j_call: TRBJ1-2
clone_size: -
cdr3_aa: CASTMAGSNYGYTF
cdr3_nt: TGTGCCAGCACTATGGCGGGGAGTAACTATGGCTACACCTTC

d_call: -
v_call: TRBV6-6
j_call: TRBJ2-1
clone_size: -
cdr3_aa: CASSYSRGRIYNEQFF
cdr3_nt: TGTGCCAGCAGTTACTCTAGGGGCAGGATCTACAATGAGCAGTTCTTC

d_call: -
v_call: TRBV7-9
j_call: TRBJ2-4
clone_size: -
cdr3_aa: CASSLFSGGGLAKNIQYF
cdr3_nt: TGTGCCAGCAGCCTCTTCAGCGGAGGGGGCCTAGCCAAAAACATTCAGTACTTC

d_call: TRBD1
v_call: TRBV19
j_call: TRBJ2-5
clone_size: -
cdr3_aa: CASSSGARGPQETQYF
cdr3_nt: TGTGCCAGTAGTTCGGGGGCCAGGGGGCCCCAAGAGACCCAGTACTTC

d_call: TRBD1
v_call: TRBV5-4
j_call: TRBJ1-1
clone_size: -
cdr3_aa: CASSWDRGTEAFF
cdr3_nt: TGTGCCAGCAGCTGGGACAGGGGCACTGAAGCTTTCTTT

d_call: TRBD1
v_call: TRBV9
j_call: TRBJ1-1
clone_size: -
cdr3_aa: CASSVDRGDTEAFF
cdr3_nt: TGTGCCAGCAGCGTCGACAGGGGCGACACTGAAGCTTTCTTT

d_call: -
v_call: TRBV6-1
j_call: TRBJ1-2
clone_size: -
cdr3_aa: CASSGTGTPNYGYTF
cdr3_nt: TGTGCCAGCAGTGGAACCGGGACACCTAACTATGGCTACACCTTC

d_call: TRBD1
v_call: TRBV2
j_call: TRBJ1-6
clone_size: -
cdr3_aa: CASSEDPGTGYNSPLHF
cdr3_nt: TGTGCCAGCAGTGAAGACCCTGGGACAGGGTATAATTCACCCCTCCACTTT

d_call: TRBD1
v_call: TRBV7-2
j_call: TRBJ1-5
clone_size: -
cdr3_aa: CASSRQGVNQPQHF
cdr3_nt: TGTGCCAGCAGCCGACAGGGGGTGAATCAGCCCCAGCATTTT

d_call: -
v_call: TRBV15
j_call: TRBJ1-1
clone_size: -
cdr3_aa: CATSRDVQVVFTEAFF
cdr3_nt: TGTGCCACCAGCAGAGATGTACAGGTAGTATTCACTGAAGCTTTCTTT

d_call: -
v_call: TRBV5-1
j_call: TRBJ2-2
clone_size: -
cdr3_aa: CASSLGSSPVTGELFF
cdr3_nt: TGCGCCAGCAGCTTGGGTAGTAGCCCCGTCACCGGGGAGCTGTTTTTT

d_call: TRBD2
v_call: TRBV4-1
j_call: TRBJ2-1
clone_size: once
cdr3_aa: CASSAREREGSDEQFF
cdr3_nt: TGCGCCAGCAGCGCCAGGGAGCGGGAGGGTTCCGATGAGCAGTTCTTC

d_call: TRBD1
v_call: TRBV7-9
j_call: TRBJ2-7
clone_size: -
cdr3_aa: CASSLTGVYEQYF
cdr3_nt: TGTGCCAGCAGCTTAACAGGGGTCTACGAGCAGTACTTC

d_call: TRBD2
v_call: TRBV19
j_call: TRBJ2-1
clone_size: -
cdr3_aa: CASSIDRVSGTFREQFF
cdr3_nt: TGTGCCAGTAGTATAGATCGAGTTAGCGGGACGTTCCGTGAGCAGTTCTTC

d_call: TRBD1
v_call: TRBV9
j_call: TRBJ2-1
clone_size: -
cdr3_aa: CASSVAPTGGSYNEQFF
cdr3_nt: TGTGCCAGCAGCGTAGCCCCGACAGGGGGGTCCTACAATGAGCAGTTCTTC

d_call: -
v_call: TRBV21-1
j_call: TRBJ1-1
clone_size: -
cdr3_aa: CASSQGRGFANTEAFF
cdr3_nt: TGTGCCAGCAGCCAGGGCAGGGGGTTTGCGAACACTGAAGCTTTCTTT

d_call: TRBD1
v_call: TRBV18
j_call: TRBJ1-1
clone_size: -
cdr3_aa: CASSFDRANTEAFF
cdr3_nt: TGTGCCAGCTCGTTTGACAGGGCGAACACTGAAGCTTTCTTT

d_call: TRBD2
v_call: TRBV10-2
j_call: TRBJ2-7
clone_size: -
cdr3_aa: CASSESFGSGLAGVHEQYF
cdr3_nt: TGCGCCAGCAGTGAGTCGTTCGGGAGTGGGCTAGCGGGAGTCCACGAGCAGTACTTC

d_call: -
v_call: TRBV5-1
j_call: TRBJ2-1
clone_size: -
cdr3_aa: CASSLGLNEQFF
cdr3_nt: TGCGCCAGCAGCTTGGGACTCAATGAGCAGTTCTTC

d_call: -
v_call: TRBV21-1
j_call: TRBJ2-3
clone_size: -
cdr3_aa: CASSKRGLAGDATADTQYF
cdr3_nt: TGTGCCAGCAGCAAACGGGGACTAGCGGGAGATGCAACAGCAGATACGCAGTATTTT

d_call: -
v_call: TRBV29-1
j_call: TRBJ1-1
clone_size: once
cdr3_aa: CSVGHLNTEAFF
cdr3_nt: TGCAGCGTGGGACATTTGAACACTGAAGCTTTCTTT

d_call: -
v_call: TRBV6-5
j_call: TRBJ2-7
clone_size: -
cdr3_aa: CASQPSYRAGYEQYF
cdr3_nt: TGTGCCAGCCAACCTTCCTACAGGGCAGGCTACGAGCAGTACTTC

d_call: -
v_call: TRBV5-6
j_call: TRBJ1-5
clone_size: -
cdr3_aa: CASSHFRENQPQHF
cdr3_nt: TGTGCCAGCAGCCACTTCAGGGAAAATCAGCCCCAGCATTTT

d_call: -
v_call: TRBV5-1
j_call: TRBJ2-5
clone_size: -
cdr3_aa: CASSLGQPREGTQYF
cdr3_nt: TGCGCCAGCAGCTTGGGACAGCCAAGGGAAGGGACCCAGTACTTC

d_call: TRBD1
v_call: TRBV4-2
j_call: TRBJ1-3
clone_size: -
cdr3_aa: CASSQDRGNTIYF
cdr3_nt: TGTGCCAGCAGCCAAGACAGGGGGAACACCATATATTTT

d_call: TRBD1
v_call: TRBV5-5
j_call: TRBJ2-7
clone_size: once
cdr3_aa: CASSPQGTGIYEQYF
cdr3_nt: TGTGCCAGCAGCCCTCAGGGGACAGGGATCTACGAGCAGTACTTC

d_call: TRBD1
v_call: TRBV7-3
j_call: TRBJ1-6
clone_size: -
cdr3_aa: CASSLRGRRDSPLHF
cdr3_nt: TGTGCCAGCAGCTTGAGGGGGCGTCGGGATTCACCCCTCCACTTT

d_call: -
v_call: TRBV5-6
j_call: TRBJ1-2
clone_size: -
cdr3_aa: CASSLLTGTYLYGYTF
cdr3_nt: TGTGCCAGCAGCCTCCTCACCGGGACTTACCTCTATGGCTACACCTTC

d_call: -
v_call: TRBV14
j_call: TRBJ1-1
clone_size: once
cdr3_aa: CASSQDLYGLEAFF
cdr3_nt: TGTGCCAGCAGCCAAGATCTGTACGGTCTCGAAGCTTTCTTT

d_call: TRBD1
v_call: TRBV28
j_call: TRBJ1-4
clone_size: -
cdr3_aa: CASSQQGAREKLFF
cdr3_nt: TGTGCCAGCAGTCAACAGGGGGCGCGGGAAAAACTGTTTTTT

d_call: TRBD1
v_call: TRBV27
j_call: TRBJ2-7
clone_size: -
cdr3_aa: CASSPTTGSSYEQYF
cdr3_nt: TGTGCCAGCAGTCCAACGACAGGGAGCTCCTACGAGCAGTACTTC

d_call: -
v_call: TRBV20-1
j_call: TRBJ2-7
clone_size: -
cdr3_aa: CSALLAYEQYF
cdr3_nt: TGCAGTGCTTTGCTAGCCTACGAGCAGTACTTC

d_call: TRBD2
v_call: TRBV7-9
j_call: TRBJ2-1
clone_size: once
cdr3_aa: CASGGLAGGGNEQFF
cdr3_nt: TGTGCCAGCGGGGGACTAGCGGGAGGTGGCAATGAGCAGTTCTTC

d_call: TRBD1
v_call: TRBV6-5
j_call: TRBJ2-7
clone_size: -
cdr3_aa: CASSYLGQYSYEQYF
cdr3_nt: TGTGCCAGCAGTTACCTGGGACAGTACTCCTACGAGCAGTACTTC

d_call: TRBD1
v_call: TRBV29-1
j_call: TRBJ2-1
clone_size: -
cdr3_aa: CSGQGHNEQFF
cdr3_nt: TGCAGCGGACAGGGACACAATGAGCAGTTCTTC

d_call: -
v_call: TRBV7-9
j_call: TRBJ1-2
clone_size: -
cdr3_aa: CASSPRGGPQHYGYTF
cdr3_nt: TGTGCCAGCAGCCCCCGTGGAGGCCCCCAGCACTATGGCTACACCTTC

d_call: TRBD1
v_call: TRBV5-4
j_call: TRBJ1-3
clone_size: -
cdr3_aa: CASSTDRSSGNTIYF
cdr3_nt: TGTGCCAGCAGCACGGACAGGAGCTCTGGAAACACCATATATTTT

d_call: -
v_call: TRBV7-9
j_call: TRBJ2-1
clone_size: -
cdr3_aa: CASSFWGDEQFF
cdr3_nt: TGTGCCAGCAGCTTTTGGGGGGATGAGCAGTTCTTC

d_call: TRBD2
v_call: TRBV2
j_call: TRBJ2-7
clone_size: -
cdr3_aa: CASKALAARNYEQYF
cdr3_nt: TGTGCCAGCAAGGCACTAGCGGCGAGAAACTACGAGCAGTACTTC

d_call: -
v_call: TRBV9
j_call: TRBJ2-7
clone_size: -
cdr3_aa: CASSVAWQGHYEQYF
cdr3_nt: TGTGCCAGCAGCGTAGCTTGGCAGGGGCATTACGAGCAGTACTTC

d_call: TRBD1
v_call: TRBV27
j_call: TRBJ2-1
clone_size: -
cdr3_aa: CASKPGQGVGEQFF
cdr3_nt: TGTGCCAGCAAGCCGGGACAGGGGGTGGGTGAGCAGTTCTTC

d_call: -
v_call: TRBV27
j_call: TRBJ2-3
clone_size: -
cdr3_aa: CASSPQGTSTDTQYF
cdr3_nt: TGTGCCAGCAGTCCACAGGGAACTTCCACAGATACGCAGTATTTT